The rows below give T cell receptor beta chains drawn from one sample of a study of PD-1 blockade in classical Hodgkin lymphoma. Profiling relied on immunoSEQ multiplex PCR, and the TCRdb table lists in-frame clones only, not all of them. The data contain about 15,000 clones, just under 80% of them singletons. The specimen was CD4+ T cells from blood, collected before the fourth cycle of nivolumab. Receptors originate from a human donor with classical Hodgkin lymphoma. The CDR3 runs from the conserved cysteine through the conserved F or W. D genes are given only for firm matches. Size is omitted from some rows. Given values are once, few, many or a class for expanded clones.

d_call	clone_size	v_call	j_call	cdr3_nt	cdr3_aa
-	few	TRBV6-1	TRBJ2-5	TGTGCCAGCAGTGCTGGACACACGCAAGAGACCCAGTACTTC	CASSAGHTQETQYF
-	-	TRBV27	TRBJ2-2	TGTGCCACCAGGGGCCCCGGTTACACCGGGGAGCTGTTTTTT	CATRGPGYTGELFF
-	few	TRBV28	TRBJ1-5	TGTGCCAGCAGGGCCCTGAGTGATCAGCCCCAGCATTTT	CASRALSDQPQHF
TRBD2	-	TRBV5-1	TRBJ2-3	TGCGCCAGCAGCTTGCCCGGGACTAGCGGGAGTTATACGCAGTATTTT	CASSLPGTSGSYTQYF
TRBD2	-	TRBV27	TRBJ2-7	TGTGCCAGCAGAACTCAATCTAGCGGGAGGCTCCAGCAGTACTTC	CASRTQSSGRLQQYF
-	-	TRBV11-2	TRBJ1-1	TGTGCCAGCAGCTTAGTTCTAGGACAGAAGGTGCCGAACACTGAAGCTTTCTTT	CASSLVLGQKVPNTEAFF
-	-	TRBV13	TRBJ2-3	TGTGCCAGCACCCTACGTGGGACCTCCTTTTCCCCAGATACGCAGTATTTT	CASTLRGTSFSPDTQYF
TRBD2	few	TRBV19	TRBJ2-1	TGTGCCAGTAGTATAGGGGTTACTAGCGCCTCCTACAATGAGCAGTTCTTC	CASSIGVTSASYNEQFF
TRBD1	-	TRBV2	TRBJ2-3	TGTGCCAGCAGTCCGGGACAGGGTTTAACAGATACGCAGTATTTT	CASSPGQGLTDTQYF
-	few	TRBV6-6	TRBJ1-2	TGTGCCAGCAGTTTGCGGCAAGGCTACACCTTC	CASSLRQGYTF
TRBD2	-	TRBV27	TRBJ2-1	TGTGCCAGCAGTTTACCACTAGCGGGAGTTAATGAGCAGTTCTTC	CASSLPLAGVNEQFF
-	-	TRBV18	TRBJ2-5	TGTGCCAGCTCACCGACAGCAGAGACCCAGTACTTC	CASSPTAETQYF
-	once	TRBV10-3	TRBJ2-3	TGTGCCTCCAGTGATAAGGTGCGCACAGATACGCAGTATTTT	CASSDKVRTDTQYF
-	-	TRBV6-1	TRBJ1-1	TGTGCCAGCAGTGAAGTAGGGAACACTGAAGCTTTCTTT	CASSEVGNTEAFF
TRBD1	-	TRBV19	TRBJ1-5	TGTGCCAGTAGTATAGAGCGGGCAGGGGGAAATCAGCCCCAGCATTTT	CASSIERAGGNQPQHF
TRBD1	-	TRBV5-6	TRBJ2-5	TGTGCCAGCAGCTTGGGGAGGGCAGGGGGCAAAGAGACCCAGTACTTC	CASSLGRAGGKETQYF
-	-	TRBV18	TRBJ1-4	TGTGCCAGCTCACCACTCCTACAGGGAAGCAATGAAAAACTGTTTTTT	CASSPLLQGSNEKLFF
-	-	TRBV25-1	TRBJ1-3	TGTGCCAGCAGTGAGACGGAGATCTCTGGAAACACCATATATTTT	CASSETEISGNTIYF
TRBD2	-	TRBV18	TRBJ2-7	TGTGCCAGCTCACCTAGCGGGAGTTACGAGCAGTACTTC	CASSPSGSYEQYF
-	-	TRBV10-2	TRBJ2-7	TGCGCCAGCAGTGAGGCCCGAGACTCCTACGAGCAGTACTTC	CASSEARDSYEQYF
-	-	TRBV5-1	TRBJ1-1	TGCGCCAGCAGGACAGGTTACCAGAACACTGAAGCTTTCTTT	CASRTGYQNTEAFF
-	once	TRBV10-2	TRBJ2-6	TGCGCCAGCATAAGTGGAATAGCTGGGGCCAACGTCCTGACTTTC	CASISGIAGANVLTF
-	-	TRBV4-1	TRBJ2-1	TGCGCCAGCAGCCAACTTCTAGTAAATGAGCAGTTCTTC	CASSQLLVNEQFF
TRBD1	-	TRBV5-6	TRBJ1-4	TGTGCCAGCATGGGACAGACAACTAATGAAAAACTGTTTTTT	CASMGQTTNEKLFF
-	-	TRBV19	TRBJ2-1	TGTGCCAGTAGTCCCCGCCAGTACAATGAGCAGTTCTTC	CASSPRQYNEQFF
-	-	TRBV2	TRBJ1-1	TGTGCCAGCAGTGAGTGGCAGTCTAGCACTGAAGCTTTCTTT	CASSEWQSSTEAFF
-	-	TRBV6-5	TRBJ2-5	TGTGCCAGCAGTTACTCAGAGGGGAAGACCCAGTACTTC	CASSYSEGKTQYF
-	-	TRBV18	TRBJ1-2	TGTGCCAGCTCCGCCTCGGGACAAGTCAACTATGGCTACACCTTC	CASSASGQVNYGYTF
-	few	TRBV6-1	TRBJ1-2	TGTGCCAGCAGTCCCCGTGGGACTCGGGGCTACACCTTC	CASSPRGTRGYTF
TRBD1	-	TRBV6-6	TRBJ2-7	TGTGCCAGCAGTCCCCGGGACAGGGGATCCTACGAGCAGTACTTC	CASSPRDRGSYEQYF
TRBD2	once	TRBV19	TRBJ2-1	TGTGCCACCGCCACGACTAGCGGGAAGGTTGAGCAGTTCTTC	CATATTSGKVEQFF
-	once	TRBV5-1	TRBJ1-1	TGCGCCAGCAGCTTGATCTCAGATAACACTGAAGCTTTCTTT	CASSLISDNTEAFF
TRBD2	-	TRBV7-6	TRBJ2-5	TGTGCCAGCAGCTTAACAGGACTAGCGGGAGTGGAGACCCAGTACTTC	CASSLTGLAGVETQYF
-	-	TRBV4-1	TRBJ1-2	TGCGCCAGCAGCATGATGGAGAACCGAAAGACCTATGGCTACACCTTC	CASSMMENRKTYGYTF
-	-	TRBV4-1	TRBJ2-3	TGCGCCAGCAGCCTTACTCCCACTAATACGCAGTATTTT	CASSLTPTNTQYF
-	-	TRBV13	TRBJ1-1	TGTGCCAGCAGCTTACTGGCATTTGGTGATAAATACACTGAAGCTTTCTTT	CASSLLAFGDKYTEAFF
TRBD1	-	TRBV19	TRBJ1-4	TGTGCCAGTAGTAACCACGGGACAGGGAATGAAAAACTGTTTTTT	CASSNHGTGNEKLFF
-	-	TRBV6-1	TRBJ1-5	TGTGCCAGCAGTGATGGGGGTCTGAATCAGCCCCAGCATTTT	CASSDGGLNQPQHF
-	-	TRBV5-1	TRBJ2-2	TGCGCCAGCAGCTTGGGCAGGGCGAACACCGGGGAGCTGTTTTTT	CASSLGRANTGELFF
TRBD1	once	TRBV5-6	TRBJ1-1	TGTGCCAGCAGCGGGTGGGGACAGGGCACTGAAGCTTTCTTT	CASSGWGQGTEAFF
-	-	TRBV10-3	TRBJ2-6	TGTGCCATCAGTGATGTCGGAGGGTCTGGGGCCAACGTCCTGACTTTC	CAISDVGGSGANVLTF
TRBD1	once	TRBV5-6	TRBJ2-5	TGTGCCAGCAGTGGACGACAGGGCGGAAGGGAGACCCAGTACTTC	CASSGRQGGRETQYF
-	-	TRBV11-2	TRBJ2-3	TGTGCCAGCAGCCCGGGCCTTAGCACAGATACGCAGTATTTT	CASSPGLSTDTQYF
TRBD2	-	TRBV4-2	TRBJ2-1	TGTGCCAGCAGCCACGTTAGCGGGAGCTCCTACAATGAGCAGTTCTTC	CASSHVSGSSYNEQFF
-	-	TRBV28	TRBJ1-2	TGTGCCAGCAGTTCCCGGGGAAACTATGGCTACACCTTC	CASSSRGNYGYTF
TRBD1	once	TRBV10-3	TRBJ2-5	TGTGCCATCAGGCCGACAGGGGGGCTAGAGACCCAGTACTTC	CAIRPTGGLETQYF
TRBD2	-	TRBV18	TRBJ2-3	TGTGCCAGCTCTCGCGGACTAGCGGGAGTAGATACGCAGTATTTT	CASSRGLAGVDTQYF
TRBD1	-	TRBV5-6	TRBJ1-2	TGTGCCAGCAGCCCAGACAGGGGCCGAGCTAACTATGGCTACACCTTC	CASSPDRGRANYGYTF
-	-	TRBV5-5	TRBJ2-7	TGTGCCAGCAGCTTGGCCCTTGTGGAGCAGTACTTC	CASSLALVEQYF
-	-	TRBV7-8	TRBJ2-7	TGTGCCAGCAGCTTAGTGCCGGGTTTGGACGAGCAGTACTTC	CASSLVPGLDEQYF
TRBD2	-	TRBV7-8	TRBJ2-1	TGTGCCAGCAGCCGGGGGGGTCCAGGGCTCTACAATGAGCAGTTCTTC	CASSRGGPGLYNEQFF
-	few	TRBV6-6	TRBJ1-2	TGTGCCAGCAGTTCGCACGTGGGGGGCTACTATGGCTACACCTTC	CASSSHVGGYYGYTF
TRBD2	few	TRBV28	TRBJ2-1	TGTGCCAGCAGTTTGTCAGCGGGAGGGCGTAATGAGCAGTTCTTC	CASSLSAGGRNEQFF
-	-	TRBV5-1	TRBJ2-1	TGCGCCAGCAGCTTCGGACGGGGGTTGGCCGATGAGCAGTTCTTC	CASSFGRGLADEQFF
TRBD1	-	TRBV6-5	TRBJ2-7	TGTGCCGCCGGGACAGGGGTCGAGCAGTACTTC	CAAGTGVEQYF